These 5 T cell receptor beta chains were sequenced from one sample in a study of cytomegalovirus exposure and HLA in healthy donors. The PCR had 60 Vbeta and 13 Jbeta primers. TCRdb keeps only in-frame clones here, not all; method: immunoSEQ multiplex PCR. The data contain 200,000 to 250,000 clones, 80% to 90% of them singletons. Material for sequencing was PBMCs. The receptor set was obtained from a girl aged 2 to 9 in good health and CMV-seronegative.

The chain joins TRBV7-3 to TRBJ1-1; 7 nucleotides line up with TRBD1. The CDR3 is made up of 13 amino acids. V was pared by 5 bases and J by 7 bases, with 7 bases of the junction left unmatched. Germline loops: CDR1 SGHTA, CDR2 FQGTGA. CDR3: CASSTRQGVEAFF. The CDR3 DNA follows: TGTGCCAGCAGCACACGACAGGGCGTTGAAGCTTTCTTT.

This chain connects TRBV6-5 to TRBJ2-3, with D perhaps TRBD2 (5 bases). CDR1 and CDR2 from the germline V gene are MNHEY and SVGAGI. V was clipped by 7 bases and J by 5 bases, with 16 bases between them. The CDR3 runs to 14 residues. CDR3 amino acids: CASTWGGSGDTQYF. The CDR3 bases are TGTGCCAGCACCTGGGGTGGGAGTGGAGATACGCAGTATTTT.

The gene calls are TRBV14 and TRBJ1-2, with TRBD1 identical over 12 bases. J lost 4 bases, V lost 5 bases, and 14 bases had no gene match. The germline gives CDR1 SGHDN, CDR2 FVKESK. CDR3 length equals 18 residues. In DNA, the CDR3 is TGTGCCAGCAGCTTCCGTTCGGGACAGGGGGCTCCAAGCTATGGCTACACCTTC. Amino acid sequence: CASSFRSGQGAPSYGYTF.

This chain uses TRBV10-3 with TRBJ1-1; D perhaps matches TRBD1 (5 bases). Per the germline V gene, CDR1 is ENHRY and CDR2 is SYGVKD. CDR3 length equals 12 residues. CDR3 loop: CSSGVTNTEAFF. In nucleotides, the CDR3 is TGTTCGTCGGGGGTCACGAACACTGAAGCTTTCTTT.

CDR3 sequence: CASSYQGQGYGYTF. The CDR3 DNA is TGTGCCAGCAGTTATCAAGGACAGGGCTATGGCTACACCTTC. The gene calls are TRBV6-1 and TRBJ1-2, with 8 bases that match TRBD1. J gave up 4 bases and V 5 bases, and 6 bases lay outside the gene matches. This CDR3 has 14 amino acids. CDR1 and CDR2 (germline): MNHNS, SASEGT.